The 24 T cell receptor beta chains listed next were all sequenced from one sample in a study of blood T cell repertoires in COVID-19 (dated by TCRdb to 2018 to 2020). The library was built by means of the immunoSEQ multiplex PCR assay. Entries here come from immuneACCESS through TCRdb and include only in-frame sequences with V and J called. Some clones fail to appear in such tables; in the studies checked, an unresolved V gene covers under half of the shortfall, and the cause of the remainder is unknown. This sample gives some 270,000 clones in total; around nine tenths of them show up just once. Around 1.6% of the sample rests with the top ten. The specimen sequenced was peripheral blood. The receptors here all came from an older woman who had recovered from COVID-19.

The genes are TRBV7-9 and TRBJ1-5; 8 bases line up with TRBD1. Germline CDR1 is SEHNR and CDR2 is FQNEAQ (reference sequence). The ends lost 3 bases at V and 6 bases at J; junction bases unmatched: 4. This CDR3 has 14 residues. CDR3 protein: CASSLTGVAQPQHF. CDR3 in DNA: TGTGCCAGCAGCTTGACAGGGGTGGCTCAGCCCCAGCATTTT.

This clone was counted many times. The CDR3 region is CASSVGTGSEAFF. CDR3 sequence (DNA): TGTGCCAGCAGCGTGGGGACAGGGTCTGAAGCTTTCTTT. The chain carries TRBV9 and TRBJ1-1; 9 bases map to TRBD1. Trimming cost V 2 bases and J 6 bases; bases outside gene matches: 2. Germline loops: CDR1 SGDLS, CDR2 YYNGEE. The CDR3 is 13 amino acids.

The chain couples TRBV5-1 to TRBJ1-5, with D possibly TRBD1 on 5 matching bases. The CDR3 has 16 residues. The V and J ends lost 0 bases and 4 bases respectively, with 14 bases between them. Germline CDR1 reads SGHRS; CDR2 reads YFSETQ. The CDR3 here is CASSLGGGLSNQPQHF. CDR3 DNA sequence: TGCGCCAGCAGCTTGGGGGGCGGACTATCTAATCAGCCCCAGCATTTT.

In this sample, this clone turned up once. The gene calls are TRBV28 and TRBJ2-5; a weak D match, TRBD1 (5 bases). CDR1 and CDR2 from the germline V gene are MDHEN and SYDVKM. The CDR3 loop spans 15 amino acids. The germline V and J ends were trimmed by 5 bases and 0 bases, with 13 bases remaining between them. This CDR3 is CASSTQGAYQETQYF. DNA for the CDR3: TGTGCCAGCAGTACCCAGGGTGCGTACCAAGAGACCCAGTACTTC. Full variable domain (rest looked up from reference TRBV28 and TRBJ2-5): DVKVTQSSRYLVKRTGEKVFLECVQDMDHENMFWYRQDPGLGLRLIYFSYDVKMKEKGDIPEGYSVSREKKERFSLILESASTNQTSMYLCASSTQGAYQETQYFGPGTRLLVL.

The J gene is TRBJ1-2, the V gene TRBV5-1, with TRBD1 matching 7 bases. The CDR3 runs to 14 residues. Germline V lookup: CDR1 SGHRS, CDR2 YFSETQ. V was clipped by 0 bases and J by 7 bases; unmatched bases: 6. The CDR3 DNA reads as TGCGCCAGCAGCTTGGAAGGTCAGGGGGTTGGCTACACCTTC. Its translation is CASSLEGQGVGYTF.

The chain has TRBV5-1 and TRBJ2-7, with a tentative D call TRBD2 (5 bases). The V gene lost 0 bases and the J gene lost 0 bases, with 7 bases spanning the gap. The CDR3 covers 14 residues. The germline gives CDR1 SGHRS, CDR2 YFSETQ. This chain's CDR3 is CASSLGGPSYEQYF. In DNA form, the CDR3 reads TGCGCCAGCAGCTTGGGCGGGCCCTCCTACGAGCAGTACTTC.

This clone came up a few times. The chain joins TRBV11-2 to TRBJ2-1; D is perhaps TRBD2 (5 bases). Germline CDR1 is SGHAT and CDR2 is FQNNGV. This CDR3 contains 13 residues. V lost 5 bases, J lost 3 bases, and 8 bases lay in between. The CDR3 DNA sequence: TGTGCCAGCAGCCTTGGACTCTACAATGAGCAGTTCTTC. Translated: CASSLGLYNEQFF.

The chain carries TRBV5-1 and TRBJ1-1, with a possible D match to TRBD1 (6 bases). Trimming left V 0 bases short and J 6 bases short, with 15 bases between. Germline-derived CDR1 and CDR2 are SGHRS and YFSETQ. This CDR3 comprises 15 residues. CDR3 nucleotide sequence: TGCGCCAGCAGCTTGGCCCGCAGGGGAGTCCCTGAAGCTTTCTTT. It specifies CASSLARRGVPEAFF.

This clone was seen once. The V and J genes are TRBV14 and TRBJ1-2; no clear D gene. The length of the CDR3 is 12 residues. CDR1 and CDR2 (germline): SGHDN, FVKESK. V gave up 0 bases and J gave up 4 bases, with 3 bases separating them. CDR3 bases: TGTGCCAGCAGCCAAGAGGCCTATGGCTACACCTTC. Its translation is CASSQEAYGYTF.

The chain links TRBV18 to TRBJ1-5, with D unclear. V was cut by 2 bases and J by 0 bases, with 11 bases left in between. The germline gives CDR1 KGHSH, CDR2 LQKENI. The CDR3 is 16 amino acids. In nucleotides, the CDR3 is TGTGCCAGCTCACCATCGGTCGGGTATAGCAATCAGCCCCAGCATTTT. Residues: CASSPSVGYSNQPQHF.

The chain's CDR3 is CASSLLQYTEAFF. In nucleotides, the CDR3 is TGTGCCAGCAGCTTATTACAATACACTGAAGCTTTCTTT. This rearrangement joins TRBV11-1 to TRBJ1-1; no definite D call. This CDR3 is 13 amino acids long. Germline CDR1 reads SGHAT; CDR2 reads FQDESV (reference sequence). Trimming cost V 2 bases and J 3 bases, with 7 bases left between them.

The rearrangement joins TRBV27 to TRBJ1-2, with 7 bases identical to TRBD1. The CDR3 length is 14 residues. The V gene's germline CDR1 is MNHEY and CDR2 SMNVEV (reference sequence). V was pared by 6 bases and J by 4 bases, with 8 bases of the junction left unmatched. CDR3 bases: TGTGCCAGCAGACCAACAGGGGCCGGCTATGGCTACACCTTC. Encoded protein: CASRPTGAGYGYTF.

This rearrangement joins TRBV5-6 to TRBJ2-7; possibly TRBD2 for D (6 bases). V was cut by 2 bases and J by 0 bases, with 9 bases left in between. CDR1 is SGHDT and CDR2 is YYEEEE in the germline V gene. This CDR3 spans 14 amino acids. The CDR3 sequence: CASSFMGGSYEQYF. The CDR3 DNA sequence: TGTGCCAGCAGCTTTATGGGGGGCTCCTACGAGCAGTACTTC.

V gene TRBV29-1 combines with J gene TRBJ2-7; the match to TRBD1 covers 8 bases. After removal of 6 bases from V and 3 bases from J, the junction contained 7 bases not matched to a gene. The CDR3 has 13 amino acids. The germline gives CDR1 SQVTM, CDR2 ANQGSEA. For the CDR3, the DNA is TGCAGCGTAGCCGGGACAGGCGACTACGAGCAGTACTTC. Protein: CSVAGTGDYEQYF.

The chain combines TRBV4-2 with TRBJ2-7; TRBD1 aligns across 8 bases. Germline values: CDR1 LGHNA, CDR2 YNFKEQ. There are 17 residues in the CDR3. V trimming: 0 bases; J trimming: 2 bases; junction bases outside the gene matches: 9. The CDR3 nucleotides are TGTGCCAGCAGCCAAGATCCTCTTTTGGGACAGGCCTACGAGCAGTACTTC. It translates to CASSQDPLLGQAYEQYF.

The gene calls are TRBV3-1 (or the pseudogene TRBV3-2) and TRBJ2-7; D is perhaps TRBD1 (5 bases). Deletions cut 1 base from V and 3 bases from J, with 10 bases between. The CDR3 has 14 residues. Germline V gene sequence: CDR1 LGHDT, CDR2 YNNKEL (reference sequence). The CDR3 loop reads CASSQVGLLYEQYF. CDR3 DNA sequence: TGTGCCAGCAGCCAAGTGGGGCTCCTCTACGAGCAGTACTTC.

CDR3 protein: CASSFSANEQFF. The CDR3, as DNA: TGTGCCAGCAGTTTCAGCGCGAATGAGCAGTTCTTC. The V and J genes are TRBV27 and TRBJ2-1, with unresolved D. With 3 bases removed from V and 7 bases from J, the gap between germline ends came to 7 bases. The CDR3 is 12 residues long. Germline-derived CDR1 and CDR2 are MNHEY and SMNVEV (reference sequence).

The CDR3 spells CASSPLVSDRGSEQYF. For the CDR3, the DNA is TGTGCCAGCAGCCCCCTCGTGAGTGACAGGGGGAGCGAGCAGTACTTC. The chain has TRBV7-9 and TRBJ2-7; 9 nucleotides line up with TRBD1. The junction had 14 bases not matched to a gene; V was cut back by 5 bases and J by 6 bases. There are 16 residues in the CDR3. Germline V lookup: CDR1 SEHNR, CDR2 FQNEAQ (reference sequence).

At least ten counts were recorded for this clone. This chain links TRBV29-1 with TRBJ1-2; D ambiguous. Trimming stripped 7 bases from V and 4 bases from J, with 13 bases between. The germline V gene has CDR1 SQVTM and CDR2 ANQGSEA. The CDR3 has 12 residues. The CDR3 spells CSGEEGGYGYTF. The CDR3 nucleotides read TGCAGCGGTGAGGAGGGCGGCTATGGCTACACCTTC.

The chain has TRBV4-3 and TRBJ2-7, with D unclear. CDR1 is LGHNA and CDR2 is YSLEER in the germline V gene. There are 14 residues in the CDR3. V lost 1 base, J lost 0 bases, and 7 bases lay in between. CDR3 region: CASSQVSNSYEQYF. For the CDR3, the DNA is TGCGCCAGCAGCCAAGTTAGCAACTCCTACGAGCAGTACTTC.

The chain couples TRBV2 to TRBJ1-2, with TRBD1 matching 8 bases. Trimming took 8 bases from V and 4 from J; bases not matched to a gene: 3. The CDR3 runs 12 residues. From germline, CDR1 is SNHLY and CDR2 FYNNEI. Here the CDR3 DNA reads TGTGCCAGCTCCGGACAGGGCTATGGCTACACCTTC. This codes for CASSGQGYGYTF. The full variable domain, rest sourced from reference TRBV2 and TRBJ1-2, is EPEVTQTPSHQVTQMGQEVILRCVPISNHLYFYWYRQILGQKVEFLVSFYNNEISEKSEIFDDQFSVERPDGSNFTLKIRSTKLEDSAMYFCASSGQGYGYTFGSGTRLTVV.

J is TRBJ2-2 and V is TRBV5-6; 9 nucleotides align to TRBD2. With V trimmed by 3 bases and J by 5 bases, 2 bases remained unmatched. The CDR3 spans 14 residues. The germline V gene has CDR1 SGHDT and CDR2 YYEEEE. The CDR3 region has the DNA TGTGCCAGCAGCTCCCTAGCGGGGACCGGGGAGCTGTTTTTT. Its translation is CASSSLAGTGELFF.

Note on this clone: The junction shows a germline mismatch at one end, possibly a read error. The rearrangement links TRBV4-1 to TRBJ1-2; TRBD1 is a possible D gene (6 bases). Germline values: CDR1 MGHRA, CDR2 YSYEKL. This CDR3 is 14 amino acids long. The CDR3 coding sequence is TGCGCCAGCAGTCAAGTGGGAGGGGGAAGTGGCTACACCTTC. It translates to CASSQVGGGSGYTF.

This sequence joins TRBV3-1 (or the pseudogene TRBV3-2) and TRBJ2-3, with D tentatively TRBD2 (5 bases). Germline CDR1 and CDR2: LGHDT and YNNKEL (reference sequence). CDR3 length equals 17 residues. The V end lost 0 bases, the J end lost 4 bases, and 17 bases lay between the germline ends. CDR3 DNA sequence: TGTGCCAGCAGCCAAGAGGAGGCCCGGTCTTGGTCAGATACGCAGTATTTT. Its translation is CASSQEEARSWSDTQYF.